The 3 T cell receptor beta chains in this list originate from one sample, sequenced in a study of blood T cell repertoires in COVID-19. Using immunoSEQ multiplex PCR, the repertoire was profiled, and TCRdb retains in-frame clones only, with some absent. Counted here are some 120,000 clones, 80% to 85% occurring once; the ten biggest clones make up roughly an eighth. Sequenced sample: peripheral blood. The receptors come from a woman under 40 who had recovered from COVID-19.

This chain connects TRBV7-3 to TRBJ2-5; 13 nucleotides agree with TRBD2. CDR3 length: 15 residues. V gave up 5 bases and J gave up 5 bases; unmatched junction bases: 5. From germline, CDR1 is SGHTA and CDR2 FQGTGA. The CDR3 DNA sequence: TGTGCCAGCAGCCCCACTAGCGGGGGGGCCGAGACCCAGTACTTC. It translates to CASSPTSGGAETQYF. The full variable domain, its missing parts supplied by reference TRBV7-3 and TRBJ2-5, is GAGVSQTPSNKVTEKGKYVELRCDPISGHTALYWYRQSLGQGPEFLIYFQGTGAADDSGLPNDRFFAVRPEGSVSTLKIQRTERGDSAVYLCASSPTSGGAETQYFGPGTRLLVL.

The CDR3 sequence is CALSAGEYYGYTF. The DNA of the CDR3 is TGTGCCCTTAGTGCAGGGGAGTACTATGGCTACACCTTC. This chain joins TRBV12-3 or TRBV12-4 and TRBJ1-2; D possibly corresponds to TRBD1 (6 bases). This CDR3 spans 13 amino acids. Trimming stripped 11 bases from V and 3 bases from J, with 16 bases between.

The chain has TRBV5-1 and TRBJ2-1; TRBD2 agrees at 11 bases. The length of the CDR3 is 19 residues. The V gene's germline CDR1 is SGHRS and CDR2 YFSETQ. J was trimmed by 0 bases and V by 4 bases; bases with no gene match: 12. The CDR3 region has the DNA TGCGCCAGCAGCACACGACAGCTAGCGGGGGGCTTCTCCTACAATGAGCAGTTCTTC. It yields the protein CASSTRQLAGGFSYNEQFF.